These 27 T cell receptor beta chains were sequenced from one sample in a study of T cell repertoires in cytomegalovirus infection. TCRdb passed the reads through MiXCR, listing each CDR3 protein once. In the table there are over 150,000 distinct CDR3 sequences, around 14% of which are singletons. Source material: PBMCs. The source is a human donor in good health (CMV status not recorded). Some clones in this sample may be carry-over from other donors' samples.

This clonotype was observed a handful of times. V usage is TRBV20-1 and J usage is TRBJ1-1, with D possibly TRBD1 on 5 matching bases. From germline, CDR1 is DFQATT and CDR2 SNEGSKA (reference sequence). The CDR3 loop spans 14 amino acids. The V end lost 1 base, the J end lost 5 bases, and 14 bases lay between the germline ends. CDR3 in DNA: TGCAGTGCTAGAGCTCAGGGAGGGGTAACTGAAGCTTTCTTT. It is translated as CSARAQGGVTEAFF.

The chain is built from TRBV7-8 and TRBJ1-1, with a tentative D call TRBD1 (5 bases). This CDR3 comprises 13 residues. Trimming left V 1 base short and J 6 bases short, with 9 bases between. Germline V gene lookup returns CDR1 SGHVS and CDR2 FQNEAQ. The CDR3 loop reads CASSLGGEAEAFF. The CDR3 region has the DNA TGTGCCAGCAGCTTAGGAGGGGAGGCTGAAGCTTTCTTT.

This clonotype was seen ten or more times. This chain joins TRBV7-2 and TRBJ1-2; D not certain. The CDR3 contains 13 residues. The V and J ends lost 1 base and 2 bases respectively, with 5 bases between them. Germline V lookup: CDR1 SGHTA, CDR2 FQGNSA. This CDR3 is CASSLDVNYGYTF. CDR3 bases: TGTGCCAGCAGCTTAGACGTCAACTATGGCTACACCTTC.

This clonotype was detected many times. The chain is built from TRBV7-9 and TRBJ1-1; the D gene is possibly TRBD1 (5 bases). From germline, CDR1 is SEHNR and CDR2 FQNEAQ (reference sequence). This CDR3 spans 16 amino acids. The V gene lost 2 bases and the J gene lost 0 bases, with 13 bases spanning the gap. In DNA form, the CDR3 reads TGTGCCAGCAGCTTAAGTAAGGGACGACTGAACACTGAAGCTTTCTTT. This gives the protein CASSLSKGRLNTEAFF.

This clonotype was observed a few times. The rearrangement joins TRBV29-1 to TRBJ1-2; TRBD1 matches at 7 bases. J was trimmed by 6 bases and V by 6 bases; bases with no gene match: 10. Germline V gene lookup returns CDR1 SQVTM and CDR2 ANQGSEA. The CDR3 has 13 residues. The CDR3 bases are TGCAGCGTACCCCTGGGAGGGGGCAATGGCTACACCTTC. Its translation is CSVPLGGGNGYTF.

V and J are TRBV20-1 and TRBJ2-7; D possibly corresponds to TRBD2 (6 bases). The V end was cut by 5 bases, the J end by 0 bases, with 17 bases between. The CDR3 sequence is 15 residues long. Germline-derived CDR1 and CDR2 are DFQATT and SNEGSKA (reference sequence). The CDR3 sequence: CSAPPPSASSYEQYF. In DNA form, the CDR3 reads TGCAGTGCTCCGCCCCCTAGCGCGAGCTCCTACGAGCAGTACTTC.

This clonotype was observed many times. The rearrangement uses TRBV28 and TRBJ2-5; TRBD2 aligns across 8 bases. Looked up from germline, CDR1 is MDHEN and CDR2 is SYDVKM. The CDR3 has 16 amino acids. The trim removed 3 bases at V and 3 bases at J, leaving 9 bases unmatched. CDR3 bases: TGTGCCAGCAGTTTTAGTCGAGCGGGAGAGGAAGAGACCCAGTACTTC. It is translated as CASSFSRAGEEETQYF.

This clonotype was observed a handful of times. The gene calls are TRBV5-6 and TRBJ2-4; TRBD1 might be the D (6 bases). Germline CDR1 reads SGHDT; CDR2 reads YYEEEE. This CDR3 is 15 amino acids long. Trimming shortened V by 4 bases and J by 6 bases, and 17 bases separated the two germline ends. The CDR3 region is CASSEDTGTRNIQYF. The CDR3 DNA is TGTGCCAGCAGCGAAGATACAGGGACCAGAAACATTCAGTACTTC.

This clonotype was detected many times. The CDR3 DNA follows: TGTGCCAGCAGCTTAGCAGCATCCCCCAATCAGCCCCAGCATTTT. Translation gives CASSLAASPNQPQHF. The chain joins TRBV7-2 to TRBJ1-5; no clear D. Germline assignment: CDR1 SGHTA and CDR2 FQGNSA. This CDR3 contains 15 residues. The ends were cut back, 0 bases at V and 3 bases at J, with 9 bases in the middle.

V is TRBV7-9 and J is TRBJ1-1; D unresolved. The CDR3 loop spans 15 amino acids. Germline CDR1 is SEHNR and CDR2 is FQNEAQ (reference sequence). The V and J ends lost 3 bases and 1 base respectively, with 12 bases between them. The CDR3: CASSFEPNRNTEAFF. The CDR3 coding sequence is TGTGCCAGCAGCTTCGAACCCAACCGGAACACTGAAGCTTTCTTT.

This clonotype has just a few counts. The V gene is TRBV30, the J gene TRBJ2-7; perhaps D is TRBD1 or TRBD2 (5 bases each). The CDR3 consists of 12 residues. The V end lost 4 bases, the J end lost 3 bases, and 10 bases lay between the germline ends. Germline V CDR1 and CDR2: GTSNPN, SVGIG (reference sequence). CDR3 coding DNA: TGTGCCTGGACCCGGGACGGCTACGAGCAGTACTTC. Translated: CAWTRDGYEQYF.

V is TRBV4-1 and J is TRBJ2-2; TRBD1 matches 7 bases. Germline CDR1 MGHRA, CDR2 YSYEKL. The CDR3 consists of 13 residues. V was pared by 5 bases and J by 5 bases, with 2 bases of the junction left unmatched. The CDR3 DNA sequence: TGCGCCAGCAGCGTGACAGGGACCGGGGAGCTGTTTTTT. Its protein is CASSVTGTGELFF.

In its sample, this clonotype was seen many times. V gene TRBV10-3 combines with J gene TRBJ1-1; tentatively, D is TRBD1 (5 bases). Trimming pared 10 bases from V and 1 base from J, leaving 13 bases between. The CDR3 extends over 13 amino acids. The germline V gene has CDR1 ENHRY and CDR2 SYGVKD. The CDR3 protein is CATGWTQNTEAFF. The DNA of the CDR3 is TGTGCCACAGGATGGACACAGAACACTGAAGCTTTCTTT.

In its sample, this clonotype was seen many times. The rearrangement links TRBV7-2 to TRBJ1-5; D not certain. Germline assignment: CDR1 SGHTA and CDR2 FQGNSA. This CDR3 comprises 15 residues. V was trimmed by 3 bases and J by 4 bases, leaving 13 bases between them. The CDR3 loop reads CASSLEVGRNQPQHF. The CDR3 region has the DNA TGTGCCAGCAGCTTGGAGGTCGGACGGAATCAGCCCCAGCATTTT.

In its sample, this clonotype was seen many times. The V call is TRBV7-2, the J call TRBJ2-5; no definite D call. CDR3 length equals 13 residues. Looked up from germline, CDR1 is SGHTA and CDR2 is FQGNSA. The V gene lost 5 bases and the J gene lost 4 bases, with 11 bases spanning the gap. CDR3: CASSKDGRETQYF. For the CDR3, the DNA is TGTGCCAGCAGCAAGGACGGAAGAGAGACCCAGTACTTC.

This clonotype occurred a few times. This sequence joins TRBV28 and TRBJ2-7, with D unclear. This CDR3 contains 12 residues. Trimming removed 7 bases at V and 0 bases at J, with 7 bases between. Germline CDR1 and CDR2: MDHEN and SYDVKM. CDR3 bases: TGTGCCAGCATGCCAGACTCCTACGAGCAGTACTTC. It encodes CASMPDSYEQYF.

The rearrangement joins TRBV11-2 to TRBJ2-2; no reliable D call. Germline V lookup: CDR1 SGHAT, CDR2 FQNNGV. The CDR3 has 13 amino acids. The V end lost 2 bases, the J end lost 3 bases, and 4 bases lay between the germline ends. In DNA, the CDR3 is TGTGCCAGCAGCTTAACTGACACCGGGGAGCTGTTTTTT. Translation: CASSLTDTGELFF. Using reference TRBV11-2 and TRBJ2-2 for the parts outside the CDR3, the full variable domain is EAGVAQSPRYKIIEKRQSVAFWCNPISGHATLYWYQQILGQGPKLLIQFQNNGVVDDSQLPKDRFSAERLKGVDSTLKIQPAKLEDSAVYLCASSLTDTGELFFGEGSRLTVL.

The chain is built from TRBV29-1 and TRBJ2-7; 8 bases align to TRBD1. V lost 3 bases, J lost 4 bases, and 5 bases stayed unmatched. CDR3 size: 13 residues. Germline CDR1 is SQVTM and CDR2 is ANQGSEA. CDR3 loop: CSVDTGQAYEQYF. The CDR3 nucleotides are TGCAGCGTTGACACGGGACAGGCATACGAGCAGTACTTC.

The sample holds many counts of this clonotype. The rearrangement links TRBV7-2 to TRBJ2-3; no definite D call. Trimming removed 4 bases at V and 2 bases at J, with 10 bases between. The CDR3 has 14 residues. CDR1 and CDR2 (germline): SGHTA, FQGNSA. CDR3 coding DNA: TGTGCCAGCAGCTCCCCGGGCTCCACAGATACGCAGTATTTT. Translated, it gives CASSSPGSTDTQYF.

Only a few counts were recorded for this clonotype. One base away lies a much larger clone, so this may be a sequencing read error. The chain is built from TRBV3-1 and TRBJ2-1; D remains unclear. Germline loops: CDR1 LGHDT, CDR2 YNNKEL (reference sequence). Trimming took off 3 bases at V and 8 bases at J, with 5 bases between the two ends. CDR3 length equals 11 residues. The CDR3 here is CASSQGYEQFF. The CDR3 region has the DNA TGTGCCAGCAGCCAGGGGTATGAGCAGTTCTTC.

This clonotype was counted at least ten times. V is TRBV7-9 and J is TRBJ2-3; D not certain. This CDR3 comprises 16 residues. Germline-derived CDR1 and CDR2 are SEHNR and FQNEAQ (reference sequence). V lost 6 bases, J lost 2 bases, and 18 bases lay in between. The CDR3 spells CASSTPEPGLTDTQYF. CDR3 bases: TGTGCCAGCAGTACCCCCGAACCGGGCCTCACAGATACGCAGTATTTT.

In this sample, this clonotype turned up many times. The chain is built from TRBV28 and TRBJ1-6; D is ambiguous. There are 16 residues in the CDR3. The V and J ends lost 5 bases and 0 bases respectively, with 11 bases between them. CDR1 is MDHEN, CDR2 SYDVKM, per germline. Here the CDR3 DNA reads TGTGCCAGCAGTCCCGAATTTAGCTCCTATAATTCACCCCTCCACTTT. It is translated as CASSPEFSSYNSPLHF.

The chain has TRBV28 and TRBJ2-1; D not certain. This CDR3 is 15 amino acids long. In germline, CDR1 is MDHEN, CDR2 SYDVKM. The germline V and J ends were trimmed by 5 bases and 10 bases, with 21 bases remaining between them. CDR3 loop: CASSPPGLPVREQFF. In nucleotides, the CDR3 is TGTGCCAGCAGTCCACCGGGCCTCCCGGTTCGGGAGCAGTTCTTC.

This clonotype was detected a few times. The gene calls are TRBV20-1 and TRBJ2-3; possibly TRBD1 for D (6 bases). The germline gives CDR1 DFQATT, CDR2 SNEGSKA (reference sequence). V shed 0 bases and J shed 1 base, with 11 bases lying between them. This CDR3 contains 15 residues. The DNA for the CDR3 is TGCAGTGCTAGAGATGCACAGGGCGGCACAGATACGCAGTATTTT. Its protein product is CSARDAQGGTDTQYF.

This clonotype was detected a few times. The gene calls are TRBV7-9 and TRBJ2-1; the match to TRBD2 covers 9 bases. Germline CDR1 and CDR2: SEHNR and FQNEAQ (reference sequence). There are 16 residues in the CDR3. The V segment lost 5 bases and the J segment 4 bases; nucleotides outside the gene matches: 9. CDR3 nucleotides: TGTGCCAGCAGCGGCCAAGGGACTAGCCTGTACAATGAGCAGTTCTTC. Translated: CASSGQGTSLYNEQFF.

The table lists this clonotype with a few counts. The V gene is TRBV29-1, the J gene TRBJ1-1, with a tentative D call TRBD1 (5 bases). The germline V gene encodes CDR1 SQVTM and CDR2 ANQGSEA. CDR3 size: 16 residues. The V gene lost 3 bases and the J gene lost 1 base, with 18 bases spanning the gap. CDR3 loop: CSVDGAVHGGNTEAFF. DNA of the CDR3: TGCAGCGTTGACGGAGCAGTCCACGGGGGGAACACTGAAGCTTTCTTT.

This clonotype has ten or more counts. CDR3 coding DNA: TGTGCCAGCAGCGACAGGGTCGCCTACGAGCAGTACTTC. Translating gives CASSDRVAYEQYF. The V and J genes are TRBV7-2 and TRBJ2-7; 7 bases align to TRBD1. The germline gives CDR1 SGHTA, CDR2 FQGNSA. This CDR3 has 13 residues. V lost 5 bases to trimming and J lost 2 bases; unmatched junction nucleotides: 3.